This passage covers 9 T cell receptor beta chains from one sample sequenced in a study of follicular helper T cells after annual influenza vaccination. Time point in this sample: 2014-2015 season, pre-vaccination. The repertoire was sequenced with immunoSEQ multiplex PCR; TCRdb's copy has only in-frame clones and lacks some. This sample carries over a thousand clones, 70% to 80% of them seen once, and the ten largest clones take 2% to 3%. The sequencing used CXCR5+ CD38+ circulating T follicular helper cells from blood, collected on the day of influenza vaccination. The subset was: circulating Tfh, non-naive CD4+CXCR5+PD-1+ (ICOS+CD38+ or ICOS-CD38-). These receptors were collected from an adult who received the influenza vaccine.

This chain joins TRBV7-2 and TRBJ1-6, with TRBD1 identical over 9 bases. The CDR3 consists of 15 residues. Germline CDR1 reads SGHTA; CDR2 reads FQGNSA. V lost 3 bases and J lost 7; bases outside the gene matches: 4. DNA of the CDR3: TGTGCCAGCAGCTTGGACAGGGGAGGCAATTCACCCCTCCACTTT. It is translated as CASSLDRGGNSPLHF.

The J gene is TRBJ2-1, the V gene TRBV28, with TRBD2 as a possible D gene (6 bases). Trimming left V 7 bases short and J 0 bases short, with 13 bases between. The germline CDR1 and CDR2 sequences are MDHEN and SYDVKM. The CDR3 has 15 residues. CDR3 DNA sequence: TGTGCCAGCACCCGGGACTTCAGCTCCTACAATGAGCAGTTCTTC. Translated, it gives CASTRDFSSYNEQFF.

In DNA, the CDR3 is TGCGCCAGCGGCGACAGGGGTACGACCCAAGATACGCAGTATTTT. It codes for CASGDRGTTQDTQYF. The chain uses TRBV5-1 and TRBJ2-3; 8 bases align to TRBD1. Trimming at V came to 7 bases and at J to 5 bases, leaving 12 bases not matched to a gene. CDR3 length: 15 residues. From germline, CDR1 is SGHRS and CDR2 YFSETQ. Filled out from reference TRBV5-1 and TRBJ2-3, the complete variable domain reads KAGVTQTPRYLIKTRGQQVTLSCSPISGHRSVSWYQQTPGQGLQFLFEYFSETQRNKGNFPGRFSGRQFSNSRSEMNVSTLELGDSALYLCASGDRGTTQDTQYFGPGTRLTVL.

The CDR3: CASSDDYPNYGYTF. CDR3 DNA: TGTGCCAGCAGTGATGATTACCCTAACTATGGCTACACCTTC. The rearrangement uses TRBV2 and TRBJ1-2; D unclear. V lost 3 bases, J lost 0 bases, and 8 bases lay in between. The germline CDR1 and CDR2 sequences are SNHLY and FYNNEI. The CDR3 contains 14 residues.

This chain connects TRBV4-3 to TRBJ2-7; 10 bases fit TRBD1. Germline loops: CDR1 LGHNA, CDR2 YSLEER. The CDR3 has 15 residues. V was pared by 1 base and J by 4 bases, with 4 bases of the junction left unmatched. The chain's CDR3 is CASSQGGTGVYEQYF. The CDR3 DNA sequence: TGCGCCAGCAGCCAAGGGGGGACAGGGGTATACGAGCAGTACTTC.

V is TRBV19 and J is TRBJ2-1; 8 nucleotides line up with TRBD1. The CDR3 has 15 residues. V shed 5 bases, J shed 7 bases, and the junction held 10 bases outside the gene matches. CDR1 and CDR2 from the germline V gene are LNHDA and SQIVND (reference sequence). The CDR3 region is CASSVGQVGSNEQFF. In DNA form, the CDR3 reads TGTGCCAGTAGTGTGGGACAGGTCGGTTCAAATGAGCAGTTCTTC.

This clone was observed a handful of times. The CDR3 nucleotides read TGTGCCAGTAGTACACAGGACAGCCCTCGGAACGAGCAGTACTTC. As protein: CASSTQDSPRNEQYF. J is TRBJ2-7 and V is TRBV19; D may be TRBD1 (6 bases). The CDR3 is 15 amino acids. Per germline, CDR1 LNHDA and CDR2 SQIVND (reference sequence). Trimming pared 4 bases from V and 5 bases from J, leaving 18 bases between.

The V call is TRBV7-5, the J call TRBJ2-6; the listed D gene, TRBD1, was not tested against the DNA. TRBV7-5 has pseudogene status. The CDR3 runs to 17 residues. CDR3 amino acids: CARTVYCRQSRANVLTF. CDR3 in DNA: TGTGCCAGAACGGTGTACTGTAGACAAAGTCGGGCCAACGTCCTGACTTTC.

This clone has only a few counts. The chain employs TRBV19 and TRBJ1-1; possibly TRBD1 for D (5 bases). Germline V gives CDR1 LNHDA, CDR2 SQIVND (reference sequence). V lost 4 bases and J 0 bases, leaving 12 bases between the germline ends. The CDR3 covers 15 residues. The CDR3 DNA sequence: TGTGCCAGTAGTAGGGACGGAAGTTTGAACACTGAAGCTTTCTTT. Its protein is CASSRDGSLNTEAFF. Using reference TRBV19 and TRBJ1-1 for the parts outside the CDR3, the full variable domain is DGGITQSPKYLFRKEGQNVTLSCEQNLNHDAMYWYRQDPGQGLRLIYYSQIVNDFQKGDIAEGYSVSREKKESFPLTVTSAQKNPTAFYLCASSRDGSLNTEAFFGQGTRLTVV.